This TCR beta chain was sequenced for a study of technical replicates of blood from a few donors. Some clones are missing from TCRdb's copy, which holds only in-frame ones; the method was immunoSEQ multiplex PCR. The sample carries 55,000 to 75,000 clones, about 94% recorded once. The source is a human donor in good health. Some clones in this sample may be carry-over from other donors' samples. The material sequenced was PBMCs.

The CDR3 region is CASSSDGDIRKNNIQYF. DNA of the CDR3: TGTGCCAGCAGCTCCGACGGGGACATCCGTAAAAATAACATTCAGTACTTC. The chain combines TRBV5-4 with TRBJ2-4; weak D call: TRBD1 (6 bases). The CDR3 has 17 residues. Trimming pared 3 bases from V and 7 bases from J, leaving 23 bases between. Germline V CDR1 and CDR2: SGHNT, YYREEE (reference sequence).